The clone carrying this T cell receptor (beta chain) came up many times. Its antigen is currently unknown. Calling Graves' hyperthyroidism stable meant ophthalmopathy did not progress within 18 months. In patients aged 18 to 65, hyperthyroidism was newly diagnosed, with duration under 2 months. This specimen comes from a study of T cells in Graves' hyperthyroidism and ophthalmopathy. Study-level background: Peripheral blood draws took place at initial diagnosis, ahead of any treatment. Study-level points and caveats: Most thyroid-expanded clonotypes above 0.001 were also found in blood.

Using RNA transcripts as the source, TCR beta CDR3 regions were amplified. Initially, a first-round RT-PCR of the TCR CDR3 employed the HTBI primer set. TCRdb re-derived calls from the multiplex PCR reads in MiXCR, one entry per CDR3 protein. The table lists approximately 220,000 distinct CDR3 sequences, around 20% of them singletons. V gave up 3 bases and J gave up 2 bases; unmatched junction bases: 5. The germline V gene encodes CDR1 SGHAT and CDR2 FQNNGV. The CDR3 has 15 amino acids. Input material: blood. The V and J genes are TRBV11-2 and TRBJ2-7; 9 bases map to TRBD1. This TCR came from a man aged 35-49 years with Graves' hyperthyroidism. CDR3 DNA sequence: TGTGCCAGCAGCTTGACCGGGACAGGGACCTACGAGCAGTACTTC. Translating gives CASSLTGTGTYEQYF. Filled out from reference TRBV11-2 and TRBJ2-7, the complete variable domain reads EAGVAQSPRYKIIEKRQSVAFWCNPISGHATLYWYQQILGQGPKLLIQFQNNGVVDDSQLPKDRFSAERLKGVDSTLKIQPAKLEDSAVYLCASSLTGTGTYEQYFGPGTRLTVT.